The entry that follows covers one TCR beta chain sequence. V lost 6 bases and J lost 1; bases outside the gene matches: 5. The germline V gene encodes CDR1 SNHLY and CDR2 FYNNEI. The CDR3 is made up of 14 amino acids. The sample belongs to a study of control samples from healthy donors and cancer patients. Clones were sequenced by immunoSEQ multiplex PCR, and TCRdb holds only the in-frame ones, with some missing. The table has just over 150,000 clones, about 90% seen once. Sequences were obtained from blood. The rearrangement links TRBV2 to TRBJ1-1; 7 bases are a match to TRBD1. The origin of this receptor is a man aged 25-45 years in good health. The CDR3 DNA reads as TGTGCCAGCAGGGAGACAGGGCAGAACACTGAAGCTTTCTTT. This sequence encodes CASRETGQNTEAFF.